The 29 T cell receptor beta chains reported below all come from one sample, sequenced in a study of blood T cells in healthy people across ages. PCR was performed a second time for about 7 to 11 cycles using a sample-barcoded 5' primer and a J-beta primer mix. Each CDR3 protein is one row after TCRdb ran MiXCR on the 5' RACE reads. The sample consists of more than 1,000,000 distinct CDR3 sequences, approximately 26% of them appearing once. These data were likewise used in another study, on T cells of mothers and their children.

The sequenced material came from blood. The receptors were gathered from a girl under 10 years old in good health.

V usage is TRBV29-1 and J usage is TRBJ2-2; no firm D call. The V end was cut by 4 bases, the J end by 4 bases, with 7 bases between. The CDR3 length is 12 residues. Germline CDR1 SQVTM, CDR2 ANQGSEA. CDR3 bases: TGCAGCGTTGTTGTCCTCACCGGGGAGCTGTTTTTT. It translates to CSVVVLTGELFF.

The chain employs TRBV5-1 and TRBJ1-1; 8 bases fit TRBD1. V lost 2 bases, J lost 3 bases, and 6 bases stayed unmatched. Germline values: CDR1 SGHRS, CDR2 YFSETQ. CDR3 size: 15 residues. The DNA for the CDR3 is TGCGCCAGCAGCTTACAAACGACAGGGGACACTGAAGCTTTCTTT. Encoded protein: CASSLQTTGDTEAFF. Full variable domain (missing parts from reference TRBV5-1 and TRBJ1-1): KAGVTQTPRYLIKTRGQQVTLSCSPISGHRSVSWYQQTPGQGLQFLFEYFSETQRNKGNFPGRFSGRQFSNSRSEMNVSTLELGDSALYLCASSLQTTGDTEAFFGQGTRLTVV.

There are a few counts of this clonotype. The CDR3 here is CASSLVAGNQPQHF. The CDR3 coding sequence is TGTGCCAGCAGTTTAGTTGCCGGGAATCAGCCCCAGCATTTT. V gene TRBV12-3 or TRBV12-4 combines with J gene TRBJ1-5; D uncertain. V lost 1 base and J 4 bases, leaving 8 bases between the germline ends. CDR3 length: 14 amino acids.

The chain couples TRBV4-1 to TRBJ1-2; 7 positions agree with TRBD1. Looked up from germline, CDR1 is MGHRA and CDR2 is YSYEKL. Unmatched junction bases numbered 13, after V lost 3 bases and J lost 0 bases. There are 18 residues in the CDR3. The CDR3 spells CASSHANLGGQTNYGYTF. The CDR3, as DNA: TGCGCCAGCAGCCATGCCAACTTGGGGGGACAGACTAACTATGGCTACACCTTC.

This chain links TRBV27 with TRBJ1-2; TRBD1 is a possible D gene (6 bases). The CDR3 is made up of 14 amino acids. CDR1 and CDR2 from the germline V gene are MNHEY and SMNVEV (reference sequence). Trimming shortened V by 11 bases and J by 4 bases, and 20 bases separated the two germline ends. The CDR3 nucleotides are TGTGCCGCAGCCATGGGCAGGGGCTTCTATGGCTACACCTTC. This encodes CAAAMGRGFYGYTF.

This clonotype was seen only a few times. The chain employs TRBV20-1 and TRBJ2-5; the D is unclear. In germline, CDR1 is DFQATT, CDR2 SNEGSKA (reference sequence). This CDR3 contains 12 residues. Between the trimmed V and J ends, which lost 7 bases and 5 bases, there was a span of 14 bases. CDR3 sequence: CSEVRIWETQYF. CDR3 sequence (DNA): TGCAGTGAAGTACGGATCTGGGAGACCCAGTACTTC.

This sequence joins TRBV12-3 or TRBV12-4 and TRBJ1-1; D unclear. The V and J ends lost 3 bases and 6 bases respectively, with 17 bases between them. This CDR3 spans 15 amino acids. CDR3 nucleotides: TGTGCCAGCAGTTTGGTTAACCTCGGGAGGGCTGAAGCTTTCTTT. The encoded protein is CASSLVNLGRAEAFF.

The count of this clonotype is one. This sequence joins TRBV7-2 and TRBJ2-3, with D perhaps TRBD2 (5 bases). Germline CDR1 reads SGHTA; CDR2 reads FQGNSA. The CDR3 consists of 16 residues. Trimming removed 5 bases from V and 2 bases from J, with 17 bases in between. CDR3 in DNA: TGTGCCAGCAGCCGGGAAAGCGGACCAATCACAGATACGCAGTATTTT. Its protein product is CASSRESGPITDTQYF. The full variable domain, with the rest looked up from reference TRBV7-2 and TRBJ2-3, is GAGVSQSPSNKVTEKGKDVELRCDPISGHTALYWYRQSLGQGLEFLIYFQGNSAPDKSGLPSDRFSAERTGGSVSTLTIQRTQQEDSAVYLCASSRESGPITDTQYFGPGTRLTVL.

The gene calls are TRBV12-3 or TRBV12-4 and TRBJ2-4; the D is unclear. The CDR3 contains 15 residues. V lost 6 bases and J 0 bases, leaving 12 bases between the germline ends. The CDR3 nucleotides read TGTGCCAGCAGCAGCAGCATCCAAGCCAAAAACATTCAGTACTTC. Protein product: CASSSSIQAKNIQYF.

This clonotype has just a few counts. In DNA, the CDR3 is TGTGCCAGCAGTTACGTTATGAAGCCCCAGCATTTT. Translation gives CASSYVMKPQHF. The J gene is TRBJ1-5, the V gene TRBV6-6; D ambiguous. V was pared by 2 bases and J by 8 bases, with 7 bases between. Germline CDR1 and CDR2: MNHNY and SVGAGI (reference sequence). This CDR3 is 12 amino acids long.

The chain uses TRBV28 and TRBJ2-2; D uncertain. This CDR3 has 11 amino acids. Germline V gives CDR1 MDHEN, CDR2 SYDVKM. V gave up 6 bases and J gave up 7 bases, with 6 bases separating them. The CDR3 coding sequence is TGTGCCAGCAGAATGGGCGGGGAGCTGTTTTTT. Its protein is CASRMGGELFF.

This chain links TRBV13 with TRBJ2-1; possible D gene TRBD2, 5 bases. V lost 5 bases and J 2 bases, leaving 10 bases between the germline ends. Germline assignment: CDR1 PRHDT and CDR2 FYEKMQ (reference sequence). CDR3 length: 14 residues. DNA for the CDR3: TGTGCCAGCAGCCCCTTCGGGGCCTACAATGAGCAGTTCTTC. Translated, it gives CASSPFGAYNEQFF.

The chain uses TRBV9 and TRBJ2-5; D possibly corresponds to TRBD1 (5 bases). Germline V gene data show CDR1 as SGDLS and CDR2 as YYNGEE. This CDR3 comprises 16 residues. V lost 4 bases, J lost 5 bases, and 21 bases lay in between. The CDR3, as DNA: TGTGCCAGCAGCCAACAAGGGGTCGGAAAAGGGGAGACCCAGTACTTC. Translation gives CASSQQGVGKGETQYF.

About this clonotype itself: One junction end does not reproduce the germline sequence, and a read error may be involved. V and J are TRBV6-5 and TRBJ2-5; 12 bases are shared with TRBD1. The closer fit of TRBJ2-1 to the DNA end suggests the J call may be wrong. Germline loops: CDR1 MNHEY, CDR2 SVGAGI. This CDR3 is 17 amino acids long. DNA of the CDR3: TGTGTCAGCAGTTACAATTCGGGACAGGGGGCGAGCAATGAGCAGTTCTTC. It translates to CVSSYNSGQGASNEQFF.

This rearrangement joins TRBV28 to TRBJ1-4, with 9 bases aligning to TRBD1. CDR1 is MDHEN, CDR2 SYDVKM, per germline. The CDR3 runs to 16 residues. J gave up 7 bases and V 7 bases, and 13 bases lay outside the gene matches. CDR3 protein: CASNSGQGLGGEKLFF. The CDR3 bases are TGTGCCAGCAACTCGGGACAGGGATTGGGGGGTGAAAAACTGTTTTTT. The variable domain in full, completed from reference TRBV28 and TRBJ1-4, reads DVKVTQSSRYLVKRTGEKVFLECVQDMDHENMFWYRQDPGLGLRLIYFSYDVKMKEKGDIPEGYSVSREKKERFSLILESASTNQTSMYLCASNSGQGLGGEKLFFGSGTQLSVL.

The chain employs TRBV20-1 and TRBJ2-1; 8 positions agree with TRBD2. Germline V gene lookup returns CDR1 DFQATT and CDR2 SNEGSKA (reference sequence). The ends lost 2 bases at V and 4 bases at J; junction bases unmatched: 4. The CDR3 spans 14 residues. The CDR3 nucleotides are TGCAGTGCTAGAACACTAGCGGCATACAATGAGCAGTTCTTC. Translating it yields CSARTLAAYNEQFF.

This clonotype was counted between two and nine times. V usage is TRBV7-3 and J usage is TRBJ2-5; tentative D call: TRBD2 (6 bases). Gene TRBJ2-1 matches the end of the DNA better, so the J call may be wrong. The CDR3 sequence is 13 residues long. The germline CDR1 and CDR2 sequences are SGHTA and FQGTGA. In nucleotides, the CDR3 is TGTGCCAGCAGATCAGCGGGCGGGGATGAGCAGTTCTTC. As protein: CASRSAGGDEQFF.

This chain connects TRBV20-1 to TRBJ2-7, with D possibly called TRBD1 or TRBD2 (5 bases each). The V end lost 6 bases, the J end lost 3 bases, and 12 bases lay between the germline ends. CDR3 length: 12 amino acids. Germline CDR1 is DFQATT and CDR2 is SNEGSKA (reference sequence). CDR3 nucleotides: TGCAGTGCCCCCCGGGACGGCTACGAGCAGTACTTC. Residues: CSAPRDGYEQYF.

On this clonotype: Here the CDR3 omits its conserved ending phenylalanine or tryptophan, so a read error is the likely source. The CDR3 region has the DNA TGTGCCAGCAACTACCAGGAGGATGAGCAGTTCTCC. Translated: CASNYQEDEQFS. This chain links TRBV5-6 with TRBJ2-1; TRBD2 might be the D (5 bases). Trimming removed 6 bases from V and 8 bases from J, with 12 bases in between. This CDR3 contains 12 residues. Germline V gene lookup returns CDR1 SGHDT and CDR2 YYEEEE.

This chain joins TRBV5-8 and TRBJ1-5; TRBD1 matches 10 bases. The CDR3 length is 15 residues. Germline CDR1 is SGHTS and CDR2 is YDEGEE. Trimming removed 0 bases from V and 5 bases from J; junction bases left unmatched: 2. CDR3 amino acids: CASSLGTGGYQPQHF. The CDR3, as DNA: TGTGCCAGCAGCTTGGGGACAGGGGGTTATCAGCCCCAGCATTTT. Based on the CDR3 plus reference TRBV5-8 and TRBJ1-5, the full variable domain is EAGVTQSPTHLIKTRGQQATLRCSPISGHTSVYWYQQALGLGLQFLLWYDEGEERNRGNFPPRFSGRQFPNYSSELNVNALELEDSALYLCASSLGTGGYQPQHFGDGTRLSIL.

This clonotype was seen a single time. This sequence joins TRBV5-1 and TRBJ2-5; D may correspond to TRBD1 or TRBD2 (6 bases each). The J call may be incorrect, as the DNA end agrees better with TRBJ2-7. From germline, CDR1 is SGHRS and CDR2 YFSETQ. The CDR3 runs 14 residues. The CDR3 sequence is CASSGGTFPYEQYF. CDR3 sequence (DNA): TGCGCCAGCAGCGGGGGGACATTTCCCTACGAGCAGTACTTC.

The chain combines TRBV7-2 with TRBJ2-4; D unresolved. This CDR3 spans 15 amino acids. Germline values: CDR1 SGHTA, CDR2 FQGNSA. The V end was cut by 1 base, the J end by 1 base, with 8 bases between. The CDR3 DNA follows: TGTGCCAGCAGCTTAGACGAACGGGCCAAAAACATTCAGTACTTC. Translated, it gives CASSLDERAKNIQYF.

This clonotype was seen a few times. This sequence joins TRBV7-6 and TRBJ2-5; D gene uncertain. Germline CDR1 SGHVS, CDR2 FNYEAQ. V lost 3 bases to trimming and J lost 1 base, with 12 bases between them. The CDR3 has 15 residues. CDR3 residues: CASSFSPASQETQYF. CDR3 sequence (DNA): TGTGCCAGCAGCTTTTCCCCAGCATCCCAAGAGACCCAGTACTTC. Combining the CDR3 with reference TRBV7-6 and TRBJ2-5 gives the whole variable domain GAGVSQSPRYKVTKRGQDVALRCDPISGHVSLYWYRQALGQGPEFLTYFNYEAQQDKSGLPNDRFSAERPEGSISTLTIQRTEQRDSAMYRCASSFSPASQETQYFGPGTRLLVL.

A few counts support this clonotype. This chain joins TRBV29-1 and TRBJ2-7; possible D gene TRBD1, 5 bases. This CDR3 spans 12 amino acids. Trimming took 2 bases from V and 5 from J, leaving 10 bases between them. Germline CDR1 and CDR2: SQVTM and ANQGSEA. CDR3 bases: TGCAGCGTTGAACCACAGGACCACGAGCAGTACTTC. Residues: CSVEPQDHEQYF.

The V and J genes are TRBV4-3 and TRBJ2-3; the match to TRBD2 covers 8 bases. Trimming took 0 bases from V and 3 from J; bases not matched to a gene: 5. CDR1 is LGHNA, CDR2 YSLEER, per germline. CDR3 length: 16 amino acids. CDR3 sequence reads: CASSQDTSGRTDTQYF. The CDR3 DNA reads as TGCGCCAGCAGCCAAGATACTAGCGGTAGGACAGATACGCAGTATTTT.

The chain recombines TRBV12-3 or TRBV12-4 with TRBJ2-1, with TRBD1 matching over 7 bases. The DNA end is more similar to TRBJ2-5, so the J call may be wrong. This CDR3 contains 16 residues. The CDR3 bases are TGTGCCAGCAGCCACCACAGGGGATTCCGTCCAGAGACCCAGTACTTC. Translation gives CASSHHRGFRPETQYF.

This clonotype occurred a few times. V is TRBV27 and J is TRBJ2-3, with TRBD1 matching over 7 bases. The CDR3 has 14 amino acids. Germline loops: CDR1 MNHEY, CDR2 SMNVEV (reference sequence). The V and J ends lost 10 bases and 4 bases, in that order; junction bases with no gene match: 11. In nucleotides, the CDR3 is TGTGCCACCTCCGAGGACAGGCCAGCAGATACGCAGTATTTT. Encoded protein: CATSEDRPADTQYF.

A few counts support this clonotype. This chain joins TRBV20-1 and TRBJ1-1, with D unclear. The CDR3 is 12 residues long. The V gene's germline CDR1 is DFQATT and CDR2 SNEGSKA (reference sequence). V lost 6 bases to trimming and J lost 0 bases, with 8 bases between them. The CDR3 loop reads CSAMGLNTEAFF. CDR3 nucleotide sequence: TGCAGTGCAATGGGCTTGAACACTGAAGCTTTCTTT.

This clonotype has more than one count but fewer than ten. The chain links TRBV10-3 to TRBJ1-4; no clear D gene. The CDR3 spans 14 residues. V dropped 4 bases and J dropped 10 bases, with 16 bases sitting between them. CDR1 ENHRY and CDR2 SYGVKD come from the germline V gene. The CDR3 region is CAISVNLDDGKLFF. The CDR3 region has the DNA TGTGCCATCAGTGTAAATCTCGATGACGGAAAACTGTTTTTT.